This T cell receptor (beta chain) was found in a study of radiotherapy plus CTLA-4 blockade in lung cancer. The ends were cut back, 8 bases at V and 5 bases at J, with 10 bases in the middle. The CDR3 covers 11 residues. Germline CDR1 ENHRY, CDR2 SYGVKD. Sequencing used immunoSEQ multiplex PCR; TCRdb keeps in-frame clones, though not all of them. This table holds around 45,000 clones, about 70% found once. The gene calls are TRBV10-3 and TRBJ2-7; D unresolved. The source was peripheral blood, collected from a patient treated with radiotherapy plus ipilimumab. The source of this sequence is a human donor with non-small cell lung cancer who had a partial response to radiotherapy plus ipilimumab. CDR3 DNA: TGTGCCATCGGTGTCGTCGACGAGCAGTACTTC. Encoded protein: CAIGVVDEQYF.